This passage covers 29 T cell receptor beta chains from one sample sequenced in a study of blood T cell repertoires in COVID-19. Using immunoSEQ multiplex PCR, the repertoire was profiled, and TCRdb retains in-frame clones only, with some absent. The sample consists of a few hundred thousand clones, about 80% of them appearing once. Sequencing used peripheral blood. The receptor source for this set is a human donor in a cohort sampled during active COVID-19.

The chain carries TRBV19 and TRBJ1-5, with 11 bases that match TRBD1. The CDR3 runs 14 residues. V trimming: 3 bases; J trimming: 6 bases; junction bases outside the gene matches: 1. Germline values: CDR1 LNHDA, CDR2 SQIVND (reference sequence). CDR3 residues: CASSIGTGGQPQHF. In nucleotides, the CDR3 is TGTGCCAGTAGTATCGGGACAGGGGGTCAGCCCCAGCATTTT.

The gene calls are TRBV28 and TRBJ2-1; the D gene is possibly TRBD2 (7 bases). Germline lookup yields CDR1 MDHEN and CDR2 SYDVKM. Trimming pared 2 bases from V and 1 base from J, leaving 15 bases between. The CDR3 has 17 residues. CDR3 residues: CASSLHRGGASYNEQFF. The CDR3 DNA is TGTGCCAGCAGTTTACACAGAGGGGGGGCGTCCTACAATGAGCAGTTCTTC.

This chain links TRBV27 with TRBJ1-3; 8 nucleotides agree with TRBD1. The CDR3 is made up of 16 amino acids. After removal of 5 bases from V and 0 bases from J, the junction contained 6 bases not matched to a gene. The V gene's germline CDR1 is MNHEY and CDR2 SMNVEV (reference sequence). CDR3: CASSPRQGSSGNTIYF. The DNA for the CDR3 is TGTGCCAGCAGTCCGCGACAGGGGAGCTCTGGAAACACCATATATTTT.

The rearrangement uses TRBV19 and TRBJ2-2; 11 bases are a match to TRBD1. Per germline, CDR1 LNHDA and CDR2 SQIVND (reference sequence). The trim removed 4 bases at V and 3 bases at J, leaving 4 bases unmatched. This CDR3 is built from 16 residues. CDR3 coding DNA: TGTGCCAGTAGTACACGGACAGGGGGCCACACCGGGGAGCTGTTTTTT. As protein: CASSTRTGGHTGELFF.

V is TRBV4-3 and J is TRBJ2-2; D gene unclear. V was trimmed by 1 base and J by 4 bases, leaving 13 bases between them. The germline V gene has CDR1 LGHNA and CDR2 YSLEER. CDR3 length: 16 amino acids. This CDR3 reads CASSQGVAFLTGELFF. DNA for the CDR3: TGCGCCAGCAGCCAAGGTGTAGCCTTCCTCACCGGGGAGCTGTTTTTT.

CDR3 in DNA: TGCGCCAGCAGCCTGACAGGGGGATCAACGTATGGCTACACCTTC. Translation gives CASSLTGGSTYGYTF. This chain connects TRBV5-1 to TRBJ1-2, with TRBD1 matching 9 bases. Germline lookup yields CDR1 SGHRS and CDR2 YFSETQ. After removal of 4 bases from V and 5 bases from J, the junction contained 9 bases not matched to a gene. The CDR3 contains 15 residues.

The chain has TRBV7-3 and TRBJ2-5; 7 bases align to TRBD1. This CDR3 spans 13 amino acids. V shed 4 bases and J 5 bases; nucleotides not matched to a gene: 4. The germline V gene has CDR1 SGHTA and CDR2 FQGTGA. The DNA for the CDR3 is TGTGCCAGCAGCTCTGACAGGGCTGAGACCCAGTACTTC. Its protein product is CASSSDRAETQYF.

The chain is built from TRBV5-6 and TRBJ1-1, with a tentative D call TRBD1 (6 bases). The CDR3 sequence is 14 residues long. The germline V and J ends were trimmed by 2 bases and 5 bases, with 13 bases remaining between them. Germline V gene lookup returns CDR1 SGHDT and CDR2 YYEEEE. The CDR3 bases are TGTGCCAGCAGCTTTCGTCAGGGGTCAACTGAAGCTTTCTTT. This translates into CASSFRQGSTEAFF.

This rearrangement joins TRBV5-1 to TRBJ2-2, with unresolved D. The CDR3 spans 16 residues. Trimming took off 1 base at V and 0 bases at J, with 10 bases between the two ends. Germline-derived CDR1 and CDR2 are SGHRS and YFSETQ. CDR3 nucleotides: TGCGCCAGCAGCTTGTCCCCAGTGTCGAACACCGGGGAGCTGTTTTTT. Its protein is CASSLSPVSNTGELFF. Using reference TRBV5-1 and TRBJ2-2 for the parts outside the CDR3, the full variable domain is KAGVTQTPRYLIKTRGQQVTLSCSPISGHRSVSWYQQTPGQGLQFLFEYFSETQRNKGNFPGRFSGRQFSNSRSEMNVSTLELGDSALYLCASSLSPVSNTGELFFGEGSRLTVL.

The chain couples TRBV3-1 (or the pseudogene TRBV3-2) to TRBJ1-2; possibly TRBD1 for D (6 bases). Germline V gene sequence: CDR1 LGHDT, CDR2 YNNKEL (reference sequence). CDR3 length: 13 amino acids. Trimming shortened V by 1 base and J by 6 bases, and 9 bases separated the two germline ends. The CDR3 sequence: CASSQGGPDGYTF. CDR3 bases: TGTGCCAGCAGCCAAGGGGGGCCGGATGGCTACACCTTC.

This clone was counted once. V gene TRBV6-2 or TRBV6-3 combines with J gene TRBJ2-5; 7 positions match TRBD1. Germline V gives CDR1 MNHEY, CDR2 SVGEGT. The length of the CDR3 is 14 residues. With V trimmed by 0 bases and J by 7 bases, 5 bases remained unmatched. Here the CDR3 reads CASSYSTQGTTQYF. The CDR3 DNA follows: TGTGCCAGCAGTTACTCGACACAGGGGACGACCCAGTACTTC.

The chain couples TRBV19 to TRBJ2-7, with D hard to call. Germline V CDR1 and CDR2: LNHDA, SQIVND (reference sequence). The CDR3 spans 13 residues. V shed 4 bases and J shed 7 bases, with 14 bases lying between them. CDR3 protein: CASSTLSESEQYF. CDR3 nucleotides: TGTGCCAGTAGTACCTTGTCCGAGAGTGAGCAGTACTTC. The entire variable domain, with the rest obtained from reference TRBV19 and TRBJ2-7, is as follows: DGGITQSPKYLFRKEGQNVTLSCEQNLNHDAMYWYRQDPGQGLRLIYYSQIVNDFQKGDIAEGYSVSREKKESFPLTVTSAQKNPTAFYLCASSTLSESEQYFGPGTRLTVT.

CDR3 coding DNA: TGTGCCAGCAGTCCGACAGGGGGTGACACAGATACGCAGTATTTT. Translated, it gives CASSPTGGDTDTQYF. The J gene is TRBJ2-3, the V gene TRBV6-5; TRBD1 agrees at 9 bases. The germline V gene has CDR1 MNHEY and CDR2 SVGAGI. The CDR3 is made up of 15 amino acids. V was clipped by 5 bases and J by 2 bases; unmatched bases: 5.

The gene calls are TRBV18 and TRBJ2-3, with D possibly TRBD2 on 6 matching bases. The CDR3 consists of 16 residues. Germline V gene data show CDR1 as KGHSH and CDR2 as LQKENI. With 3 bases removed from V and 2 bases from J, the gap between germline ends came to 15 bases. CDR3 nucleotide sequence: TGTGCCAGCTCACCCCTTTCGCGGGATCTCACAGATACGCAGTATTTT. This translates into CASSPLSRDLTDTQYF.

The V and J genes are TRBV27 and TRBJ1-5, with D uncertain. The V end lost 4 bases, the J end lost 4 bases, and 17 bases lay between the germline ends. The CDR3 runs 16 residues. Germline assignment: CDR1 MNHEY and CDR2 SMNVEV (reference sequence). The CDR3 spells CASSSRALLGNQPQHF. CDR3 in DNA: TGTGCCAGCAGTTCAAGGGCCTTACTAGGTAATCAGCCCCAGCATTTT.

The rearrangement joins TRBV6-1 to TRBJ1-2; D perhaps matches TRBD1 (6 bases). This CDR3 has 16 residues. The V end was cut by 4 bases, the J end by 4 bases, with 19 bases between. Germline V lookup: CDR1 MNHNS, CDR2 SASEGT. CDR3: CASSVQVQGRVYGYTF. The CDR3 DNA follows: TGTGCCAGCAGTGTCCAAGTACAGGGCCGAGTCTATGGCTACACCTTC.

This clone has a single count. The CDR3 sequence is CASSLRGRTGRSNSPLHF. The CDR3 DNA sequence: TGTGCCAGCAGCTTAAGGGGTCGAACAGGACGGAGTAATTCACCCCTCCACTTT. This chain uses TRBV11-2 with TRBJ1-6; a possible D gene is TRBD1 (5 bases). The length of the CDR3 is 18 residues. V gave up 2 bases and J gave up 6 bases, with 20 bases separating them. CDR1 is SGHAT, CDR2 FQNNGV, per germline.

The gene calls are TRBV18 and TRBJ2-6; TRBD1 might be the D (5 bases). Germline V gene sequence: CDR1 KGHSH, CDR2 LQKENI. Trimming shortened V by 2 bases and J by 2 bases, and 7 bases separated the two germline ends. The CDR3 totals 15 residues. The CDR3 loop is CASSPSRAGANVLTF. As DNA, the CDR3 is TGTGCCAGCTCACCAAGCAGGGCTGGGGCCAACGTCCTGACTTTC.

The rearrangement uses TRBV6-5 and TRBJ2-5, with TRBD2 identical over 9 bases. J gave up 5 bases and V 0 bases, and 7 bases lay outside the gene matches. This CDR3 has 16 amino acids. Germline values: CDR1 MNHEY, CDR2 SVGAGI. For the CDR3, the DNA is TGTGCCAGCAGTTACTCGATTTTAGCGGGAGAGGAGACCCAGTACTTC. It is translated as CASSYSILAGEETQYF.

The gene calls are TRBV7-6 and TRBJ2-2, with D maybe TRBD1 (5 bases). V was cut by 1 base and J by 2 bases, with 11 bases left in between. The CDR3 loop spans 16 amino acids. In germline, CDR1 is SGHVS, CDR2 FNYEAQ. The CDR3 here is CASSLDRSLNTGELFF. In nucleotides, the CDR3 is TGTGCCAGCAGCTTAGACAGGAGCCTCAACACCGGGGAGCTGTTTTTT.

This rearrangement joins TRBV27 to TRBJ2-6; 10 bases align to TRBD2. The CDR3 is made up of 15 amino acids. Losses at the gene ends were 9 bases for V and 2 bases for J; bases not matched to a gene: 4. Germline V gene sequence: CDR1 MNHEY, CDR2 SMNVEV (reference sequence). The CDR3 bases are TGTGCCAGACTAGCGGGGCTCACTGGGGCCAACGTCCTGACTTTC. It yields the protein CARLAGLTGANVLTF.

The J gene is TRBJ2-5, the V gene TRBV5-4, with 7 bases identical to TRBD2. The germline V gene has CDR1 SGHNT and CDR2 YYREEE (reference sequence). The CDR3 consists of 13 residues. After removal of 5 bases from V and 5 bases from J, the junction contained 6 bases not matched to a gene. CDR3 nucleotide sequence: TGTGCCAGCAGTCAAACCGGGGGGGAGACCCAGTACTTC. It translates to CASSQTGGETQYF.

This chain links TRBV5-4 with TRBJ1-1; TRBD1 might be the D (6 bases). V dropped 4 bases and J dropped 3 bases, with 16 bases sitting between them. This CDR3 is 15 amino acids long. In germline, CDR1 is SGHNT, CDR2 YYREEE (reference sequence). For the CDR3, the DNA is TGTGCCAGCAGCCCCTCAGACAGGCTCCACACTGAAGCTTTCTTT. Translated: CASSPSDRLHTEAFF.

This clone was detected only once. The rearrangement uses TRBV7-2 and TRBJ2-1, with D hard to call. In germline, CDR1 is SGHTA, CDR2 FQGNSA. Trimming removed 5 bases at V and 2 bases at J, with 16 bases between. The CDR3 sequence is 16 residues long. This CDR3 is CASSHGGIVAYNEQFF. In nucleotides, the CDR3 is TGTGCCAGCAGCCACGGTGGTATTGTCGCCTACAATGAGCAGTTCTTC.

The table lists this clone with a few counts. The chain links TRBV9 to TRBJ2-3; the D is unclear. The CDR3 extends over 12 amino acids. CDR1 is SGDLS, CDR2 YYNGEE, per germline. Trimming removed 1 base from V and 4 bases from J, with 4 bases in between. DNA of the CDR3: TGTGCCAGCAGCGTATTAGCAGATACGCAGTATTTT. This translates into CASSVLADTQYF. Filled out from reference TRBV9 and TRBJ2-3, the complete variable domain reads DSGVTQTPKHLITATGQRVTLRCSPRSGDLSVYWYQQSLDQGLQFLIQYYNGEERAKGNILERFSAQQFPDLHSELNLSSLELGDSALYFCASSVLADTQYFGPGTRLTVL.

The chain has TRBV19 and TRBJ1-2, with D possibly being TRBD1 (6 bases). The CDR3 is made up of 14 amino acids. The germline V and J ends were trimmed by 5 bases and 4 bases, with 14 bases remaining between them. The germline CDR1 and CDR2 sequences are LNHDA and SQIVND (reference sequence). The CDR3 sequence: CASSPRGKLYGYTF. The CDR3 DNA reads TGTGCCAGTAGTCCCAGGGGTAAGCTCTATGGCTACACCTTC. Full variable domain (remainder filled in from reference TRBV19 and TRBJ1-2): DGGITQSPKYLFRKEGQNVTLSCEQNLNHDAMYWYRQDPGQGLRLIYYSQIVNDFQKGDIAEGYSVSREKKESFPLTVTSAQKNPTAFYLCASSPRGKLYGYTFGSGTRLTVV.

V and J are TRBV6-1 and TRBJ1-2, with TRBD1 identical over 10 bases. This CDR3 spans 14 amino acids. V gave up 0 bases and J gave up 7 bases; unmatched junction bases: 2. Germline lookup yields CDR1 MNHNS and CDR2 SASEGT. The CDR3 sequence: CASSEAGTGAGYTF. CDR3 coding DNA: TGTGCCAGCAGTGAAGCGGGGACAGGGGCTGGCTACACCTTC.

Turning to this clone: This may be a read error: a much more frequent sequence differs by one nucleotide. Other DNA sequences in the same sample also yield this CDR3. The rearrangement links TRBV28 to TRBJ1-5; D perhaps matches TRBD1 (5 bases). With 5 bases removed from V and 2 bases from J, the gap between germline ends came to 7 bases. This CDR3 has 13 residues. CDR1 is MDHEN, CDR2 SYDVKM, per germline. Here the CDR3 DNA reads TGTGCCAGCAGTCCGACAGGCAATCAGCCCCAGCATTTT. Residues: CASSPTGNQPQHF.

The chain employs TRBV6-6 and TRBJ1-2, with D possibly matching TRBD1 (5 bases). The length of the CDR3 is 12 residues. V was shortened by 6 bases and J by 7 bases, with 12 bases between the two germline ends. Germline V gives CDR1 MNHNY, CDR2 SVGAGI (reference sequence). CDR3 residues: CASSQSGFGYTF. In DNA, the CDR3 is TGTGCCAGCAGCCAATCAGGGTTTGGCTACACCTTC.